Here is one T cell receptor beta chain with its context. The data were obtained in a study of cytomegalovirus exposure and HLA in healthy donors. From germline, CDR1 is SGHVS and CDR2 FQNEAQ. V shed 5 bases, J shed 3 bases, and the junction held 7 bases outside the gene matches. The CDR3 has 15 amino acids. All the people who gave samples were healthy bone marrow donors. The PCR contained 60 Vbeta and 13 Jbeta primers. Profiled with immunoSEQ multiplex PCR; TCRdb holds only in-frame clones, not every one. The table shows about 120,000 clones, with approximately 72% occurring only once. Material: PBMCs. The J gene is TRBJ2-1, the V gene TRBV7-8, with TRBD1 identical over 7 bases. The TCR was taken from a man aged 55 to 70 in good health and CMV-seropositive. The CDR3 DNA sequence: TGTGCCAGCAGCGGGGGACAGTGGGACTACAATGAGCAGTTCTTC. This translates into CASSGGQWDYNEQFF. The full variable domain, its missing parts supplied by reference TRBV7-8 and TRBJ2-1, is GAGVSQSPRYKVAKRGQDVALRCDPISGHVSLFWYQQALGQGPEFLTYFQNEAQLDKSGLPSDRFFAERPEGSVSTLKIQRTQQEDSAVYLCASSGGQWDYNEQFFGPGTRLTVL.